One sample yielded the 10 T cell receptor beta chains listed below, sequenced in a study of blood T cell repertoires in COVID-19. Method: immunoSEQ multiplex PCR; TCRdb's copy keeps in-frame clones and lacks some. The top ten clones hold about a third of a sample with about 82,000 clones, 78% of them seen once. Sequenced input: peripheral blood. These receptors all stem from a man aged 55 to 69 with COVID-19, enrolled during active disease.

This clone was found once. V is TRBV13 and J is TRBJ1-6; D possibly corresponds to TRBD1 (6 bases). V gave up 5 bases and J gave up 2 bases, with 16 bases separating them. Germline loops: CDR1 PRHDT, CDR2 FYEKMQ (reference sequence). This CDR3 contains 17 residues. CDR3 sequence (DNA): TGTGCCAGCAGCCGTCTACAGGGTTTCACCTATAATTCACCCCTCCACTTT. Translating it yields CASSRLQGFTYNSPLHF.

This clone was observed a handful of times. The rearrangement joins TRBV5-6 to TRBJ2-1; weak D call: TRBD1 (6 bases). V gave up 1 base and J gave up 3 bases, with 11 bases separating them. This CDR3 is 15 amino acids long. Looked up from germline, CDR1 is SGHDT and CDR2 is YYEEEE. The CDR3 loop is CASSLFQGSYNEQFF. CDR3 DNA sequence: TGTGCCAGCAGCTTGTTCCAGGGGAGCTACAATGAGCAGTTCTTC.

The chain combines TRBV3-1 (or the pseudogene TRBV3-2) with TRBJ2-7; D might be TRBD2 (6 bases). The V gene lost 1 base and the J gene lost 7 bases, with 14 bases spanning the gap. Germline V CDR1 and CDR2: LGHDT, YNNKEL (reference sequence). The CDR3 has 14 residues. CDR3 nucleotide sequence: TGTGCCAGCAGCCAAGCGGGAGAAGTGCGGGAGCAGTACTTC. This sequence encodes CASSQAGEVREQYF.

V and J are TRBV24-1 and TRBJ2-5; 7 positions match TRBD1. Germline assignment: CDR1 KGHDR and CDR2 SFDVKD. V was pared by 4 bases and J by 2 bases, with 9 bases of the junction left unmatched. The CDR3 consists of 16 residues. DNA for the CDR3: TGTGCCACCAGTGACCCACGTCCGGGACAGCAAGAGACCCAGTACTTC. This translates into CATSDPRPGQQETQYF.

CDR3 sequence reads: CSVEGRTGEAFF. Here the CDR3 DNA reads TGCAGCGTTGAAGGCCGGACAGGTGAAGCTTTCTTT. The chain combines TRBV29-1 with TRBJ1-1; 7 bases match TRBD1. The germline V gene encodes CDR1 SQVTM and CDR2 ANQGSEA. The CDR3 extends over 12 amino acids. The V segment lost 1 base and the J segment 7 bases; nucleotides outside the gene matches: 3.

This clone was recorded at least ten times. This rearrangement joins TRBV6-5 to TRBJ1-5; 9 nucleotides match TRBD1. This CDR3 comprises 16 residues. Trimming at V came to 2 bases and at J to 7 bases, leaving 9 bases not matched to a gene. The germline gives CDR1 MNHEY, CDR2 SVGAGI. The CDR3 sequence is CASSYAGQGGGQPQHF. CDR3 bases: TGTGCCAGCAGTTACGCGGGACAGGGAGGGGGGCAGCCCCAGCATTTT.

A remark on this clone: The same CDR3 arises from other DNA sequences in this sample as well. In DNA form, the CDR3 reads TGTGCCAGCAGTTACGGGACAGGCTACGAGCAGTACTTC. This gives the protein CASSYGTGYEQYF. The chain couples TRBV6-5 to TRBJ2-7; TRBD1 matches at 8 bases. The J segment lost 3 bases and the V segment lost 2 bases, leaving 0 bases of the junction unmatched. Germline V CDR1 and CDR2: MNHEY, SVGAGI. The CDR3 totals 13 residues.

CDR3 nucleotide sequence: TGTGCCAGCAGTCGAATGGGCGACTCCTACGAGCAGTACTTC. This codes for CASSRMGDSYEQYF. The V call is TRBV6-5, the J call TRBJ2-7, with no clear D. The CDR3 loop spans 14 amino acids. Germline V CDR1 and CDR2: MNHEY, SVGAGI. Trimming removed 5 bases from V and 0 bases from J, with 11 bases in between.

The rearrangement joins TRBV6-2 or TRBV6-3 to TRBJ1-1, with D possibly TRBD1 on 5 matching bases. There are 14 residues in the CDR3. Per the germline V gene, CDR1 is MNHEY and CDR2 is SVGEGT. V lost 0 bases and J lost 6, with 11 bases in between. Here the CDR3 DNA reads TGTGCCAGCAGTTACTCGTGGGAGGGGTCTGAAGCTTTCTTT. Its protein is CASSYSWEGSEAFF.

The CDR3 region is CASSQGRGRQPQHF. The DNA of the CDR3 is TGTGCCAGCAGTCAGGGCAGGGGGCGTCAGCCCCAGCATTTT. The V and J genes are TRBV6-5 and TRBJ1-5; 8 positions agree with TRBD1. This CDR3 region has 14 residues. The J segment lost 6 bases and the V segment lost 5 bases, leaving 6 bases of the junction unmatched. Looked up from germline, CDR1 is MNHEY and CDR2 is SVGAGI.